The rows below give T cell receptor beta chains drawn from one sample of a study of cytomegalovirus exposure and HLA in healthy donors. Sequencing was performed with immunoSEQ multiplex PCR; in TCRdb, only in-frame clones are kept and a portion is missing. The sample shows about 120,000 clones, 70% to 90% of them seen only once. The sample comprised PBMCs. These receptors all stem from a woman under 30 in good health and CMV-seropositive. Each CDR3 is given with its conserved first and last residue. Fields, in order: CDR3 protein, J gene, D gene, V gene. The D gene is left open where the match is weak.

CASSEGPGMSGELFF TRBJ2-2 . TRBV6-1
CASSWDPGTGNEQFF TRBJ2-1 . TRBV5-1
CASGLSGYSGTEAFF TRBJ1-1 . TRBV12-5
CAPLGGKLFF TRBJ1-4 . TRBV19
CASSRDRGFRELFF TRBJ2-2 TRBD1 TRBV4-3
CASSYSSERPQHF TRBJ1-5 . TRBV6-5
CASSWGLAGGPTSYEQYF TRBJ2-7 TRBD2 TRBV5-1
CSVPGNTEAFF TRBJ1-1 . TRBV29-1
CASSLGGQTYGYTF TRBJ1-2 TRBD1 TRBV5-1
CASSQVVVGTGQTDTQYF TRBJ2-3 TRBD1 TRBV4-1
CASSVEPGLAGGEQYF TRBJ2-7 TRBD2 TRBV9
CASSVGPGINEKLFF TRBJ1-4 . TRBV9
CASQLLRGGTEAFF TRBJ1-1 . TRBV6-1
CASRTGQGESTDTQYF TRBJ2-3 TRBD1 TRBV27
CASTLGGTNEKLFF TRBJ1-4 TRBD1 TRBV5-4
CASSASSGGETQYF TRBJ2-5 TRBD2 TRBV25-1
CASSPLGGGHPGELFF TRBJ2-2 TRBD2 TRBV7-9
CASSFPGLTYEQYF TRBJ2-7 TRBD2 TRBV28
CASNRGGPYNEQFF TRBJ2-1 TRBD1 TRBV2
CASSLRDTTNEKLFF TRBJ1-4 . TRBV7-8
CSVEGDRGQPQHF TRBJ1-5 . TRBV29-1
CAWRYRDRGSHYGYTF TRBJ1-2 TRBD1 TRBV30
CASSADPRGTEAFF TRBJ1-1 . TRBV9
CASSASRTGASYNEQFF TRBJ2-1 TRBD1 TRBV9
CASSPTLAPEAFF TRBJ1-1 . TRBV18
CASSPPGGGSLGEQYF TRBJ2-7 . TRBV18
CSVQTGVAEAFF TRBJ1-1 TRBD1 TRBV29-1
CASSQDRGENNEQFF TRBJ2-1 . TRBV4-3
CASRADRGYQPQHF TRBJ1-5 TRBD1 TRBV2
CASSYSGSSYEQYF TRBJ2-7 . TRBV6-5
CASSYSGTEKETQYF TRBJ2-5 . TRBV9
CSAARGRGYTF TRBJ1-2 . TRBV20-1
CATNDPGREAFF TRBJ1-1 . TRBV6-1
CASKLDRAFGMNTEAFF TRBJ1-1 TRBD1 TRBV2
CASSLGGASNGYTF TRBJ1-2 . TRBV11-3
CASSFRLTSGRGVTGELFF TRBJ2-2 TRBD2 TRBV11-3
CASSPRDSQQETQYF TRBJ2-5 TRBD1 TRBV4-1
CASGLPRRGLGTDTQYF TRBJ2-3 . TRBV12-5
CAWTPLAGEYNEQFF TRBJ2-1 TRBD2 TRBV30
CASSPTNRNEAFF TRBJ1-1 . TRBV18
CASGTTGRVYGYTF TRBJ1-2 . TRBV2
CASASGQMNTEAFF TRBJ1-1 TRBD1 TRBV6-6
CASMGGQGGSPLHF TRBJ1-6 . TRBV7-2
CASKSAGTTGETQYF TRBJ2-5 . TRBV27
CASSHLTAGGTYEQYF TRBJ2-7 TRBD2 TRBV4-2